This T cell receptor beta chain was captured in a study of shared clonotypes between healthy human individuals (dated by TCRdb to 2019 to 2021). Context from the whole study: The cohort comprised two women and a few men aged 18 to 49 years. Per donor, three plates each were used for CD4 naive and CD4 memory, two for CD8 naive, and one for CD8 memory. Blood TCR repertoires of about 5 healthy adults were deeply sequenced to estimate repertoire size and the extent of clonotype sharing between individuals. To increase sequencing depth and limit assay-specific biases, TCR repertoire library preparation and sequencing were carried out by different laboratories using diverse techniques. Per donor, leukapheresis produced somewhere between about 0.94 and 9.5 billion PBMCs.

In the case of this clone: It has no known antigen specificity. Base qualities are not at hand, and no much larger clone is one base apart.

Looking up the germline V gene yields CDR1 SGHRS and CDR2 YFSETQ. A distance of 12 bases separates the germline ends of V and J, which lose 5 bases and 0 bases respectively. Spanning cysteine to phenylalanine, the CDR3 consists of 15 amino acids. Only CDR3 DNA is held: 45 bases, read in frame from base 1. The donors were healthy, HIV-negative adults with no recently reported acute infections or vaccinations. All donors were Caucasian adults living in Nashville, Tennessee, USA. CD4+ T cells were enriched through magnetic negative selection, after which naive cells were positively selected on CD45RA and the remaining negative fraction served as the memory subset. After blood collection by leukapheresis, PBMCs were isolated using Ficoll-Histopaque density gradient centrifugation and then cryopreserved in the vapor phase of liquid nitrogen. Analytical flow cytometry was used to check the purity and quantity of each magnetically sorted T cell population. Genomic DNA was isolated from each sorted fraction and quantified by UV absorbance on a Nanodrop 2000c.

TCR CDR3 regions were amplified from genomic DNA by multiplex PCR using the deep immunoSEQ assay. Genomic DNA extracted from each cell subset was distributed evenly over all wells of several immunoSEQ 96-well plates, and each plate served as one replicate. For sorted subsets, approximately 0.2 ug of genomic DNA, equivalent to 25,000 to 35,000 T cell genomes, went into each replicate PCR. Purified libraries were quantified with a Qubit 3.0 fluorometer, sized on a Bioanalyzer 2100, and re-quantified with the KAPA Library Quantification kit. Every immunoSEQ 96-well plate was sequenced on a dedicated single-read 150-cycle Illumina NextSeq 550 flow cell. As for the original processing: Because the immunoSEQ output held only junctional sequences and lacked quality scores, the filtering could not match the filtering applied to full-length reads. Sequences were annotated with PyIR, a Python wrapper for IgBLAST v1.9, and V/J genes and CDR3 were assigned using IMGT germline references. Any read was removed if the V/J assignment was weak (E-value above 1e-6), the CDR3 was missing, or the read contained stop codons, out-of-frame junctions, or ambiguous translated residues. V3J clonotypes were defined by identical inferred V gene, J gene, and CDR3 amino acid sequence. Percentage overlap between repertoires was computed as shared unique clonotypes divided by the size of the smaller repertoire. Richness of each repertoire was evaluated using RTK rarefaction, the Chao1 estimator, and Recon v2.1 estimates of unobserved clonotypes. Generation probabilities for all TCRbeta clonotypes obtained by the gDNA method from a few donors were computed using OLGA. Here the immuneACCESS table is served through TCRdb, limited to in-frame sequences with V and J called. Missing clones are a known gap in these copies; in checked studies unresolved V genes cover under half, and the rest lacks a known reason. V and J calls and clone size are given by that table; D and trimming were obtained from the DNA. Here the sample has 2,500,000 or so clones; just under 95% occur a single time. The biggest ten clones account for 0.3% to 0.4% of the sample.

Paper-wide results and their limitations: Because the study included only a small number of donors, the genetic and exposure-history diversity represented was limited. Even with the large sequencing depth, rarefaction of the sorted-subset datasets indicated that sequencing was incomplete. Naive subsets generally had larger estimated clonotype richness than memory subsets. Pairwise subsampling led to the expectation that sequencing depth would affect the degree of clonotype sharing among donors. Sampling was restricted to blood, and TCR repertoires in tissues likely differ from the TCR repertoires found in blood. Higher generation probabilities were observed for clonotypes shared by all four sorted-subset donors than for non-shared clonotypes. Across a handful of donors, roughly 5% of naive CD4, roughly 3.4% of naive CD8, 2% to 2.5% of memory CD4, and about 0.44% of memory CD8 clonotypes were shared.

The TCR comes from a young man in good health. Some clones in this sample may be carry-over from other donors' samples. Recombination joined TRBV5-1 with TRBJ1-3; D gene: possibly TRBD1, on 6 matching bases. The source material was naive CD4+ T cells from PBMCs. What this sample's cell subset or site label stands for: CD45RA+ positively selected. CDR3 region: CASSGGSFSGNTIYF. The nucleotides read TGCGCCAGCAGTGGGGGCTCATTCTCTGGAAACACCATATATTTT.